This T cell receptor (beta chain) was sequenced for a study of OX40 agonist ivuxolimab in advanced cancers. Libraries were prepared by immunoSEQ multiplex PCR; TCRdb keeps only in-frame clonotypes and omits some of them. Of roughly 70,000 clones listed, roughly 87% are singletons. This clone was seen once. The origin of this receptor is an adult with an advanced solid tumor such as melanoma, head and neck, liver or kidney cancer. Sequencing used CD4+ or CD8+ T cells sorted from blood, obtained in a trial of the OX40 agonist ivuxolimab.

The CDR3 here is CASSQDTSANSYEQYF. For the CDR3, the DNA is TGCGCCAGCAGCCAAGATACAAGCGCCAACTCCTACGAGCAGTACTTC. The chain recombines TRBV4-1 with TRBJ2-7, with unresolved D. The CDR3 runs 16 residues. V gave up 0 bases and J gave up 0 bases, with 12 bases separating them. The germline CDR1 and CDR2 sequences are MGHRA and YSYEKL.